This T cell receptor (beta chain) was retrieved from a study of blood T cell repertoires in COVID-19. Across the study: Nucleic acid was either cDNA or gDNA, and it came from T cells, B-cell-depleted T cells, or PBMCs.

Source study methods: Nucleated cell number was recorded as an estimate derived from reference gene primer amplification. The protocol was immunoSEQ multiplex PCR, while the TCRdb copy is restricted to in-frame clones and leaves out a portion. That table supplies the V and J calls and clone size; D and trimming were determined from the DNA. Here the sample spans 100,000 to 150,000 clones, roughly 90% being singletons. Germline lookup yields CDR1 SGDLS and CDR2 YYNGEE. CDR3 length equals 15 residues. The junction had 4 bases not matched to a gene; V was cut back by 0 bases and J by 1 base. Sequenced input: peripheral blood. This chain uses TRBV9 with TRBJ2-7; 7 bases are a match to TRBD1. This TCR was sampled from a man in his 70s with active COVID-19. The CDR3 DNA is TGTGCCAGCAGCGTAGGGGGACAGCAGTCCTACGAGCAGTACTTC. This gives the protein CASSVGGQQSYEQYF.